Listed below are T cell receptor beta chains from one sample, sequenced in a study of beta chain features in type 1 diabetes. Repertoires were generated with immunoSEQ multiplex PCR, while TCRdb's copy carries only in-frame clones and drops some. The sample has 150,000 to 190,000 clones; approximately 8.1% are singletons. Sequencing used central memory CD4+ T cells from blood. All receptors come from a man aged 18 to 30 in good health. Both conserved end residues are part of each CDR3. Each record gives: clone size, V gene, D gene, J gene, CDR3 DNA, CDR3 protein. D genes are given only for firm matches. Expanded clones get a size class; other rows say once, few or many, or leave the size out.

clone size: few
V gene: TRBV7-8
D gene: TRBD1
J gene: TRBJ1-2
CDR3 DNA: TGTGCCAGCAGCTTAGAGGGACCGGGACAGGGCGTTTATGGCTACACCTTC
CDR3 protein: CASSLEGPGQGVYGYTF

clone size: many
V gene: TRBV28
D gene: TRBD1
J gene: TRBJ2-7
CDR3 DNA: TGTGCCAGCAGCTTGGACAGGGACGAGCAGTACTTC
CDR3 protein: CASSLDRDEQYF

clone size: -
V gene: TRBV2
D gene: -
J gene: TRBJ2-1
CDR3 DNA: TGTGCCAGCAGTGTGATAGTAGACAATGAGCAGTTCTTC
CDR3 protein: CASSVIVDNEQFF

clone size: many
V gene: TRBV7-2
D gene: -
J gene: TRBJ2-1
CDR3 DNA: TGTGCCAGCAGCCCGGGGAATGAGCAGTTCTTC
CDR3 protein: CASSPGNEQFF

clone size: few
V gene: TRBV7-8
D gene: -
J gene: TRBJ1-6
CDR3 DNA: TGTGCCAGCAACCTAAACGCGGCGGCCGGTTCACCCCTCCACTTT
CDR3 protein: CASNLNAAAGSPLHF

clone size: few
V gene: TRBV15
D gene: -
J gene: TRBJ2-5
CDR3 DNA: TGTGCCACCAGCAGAGTAAGCCCCGAGGTCTTTATCAGGAGGCAAGAGACCCAGTACTTC
CDR3 protein: CATSRVSPEVFIRRQETQYF

clone size: -
V gene: TRBV18
D gene: -
J gene: TRBJ2-7
CDR3 DNA: TGTGCCAGCTCACCCGACTTTAGAGACAGCGTCCAGTACTTC
CDR3 protein: CASSPDFRDSVQYF

clone size: -
V gene: TRBV5-1
D gene: TRBD2
J gene: TRBJ2-2
CDR3 DNA: TGCGCCAGCAGCGACACTAGCGGAGTGAACACCGGGGAGCTGTTTTTT
CDR3 protein: CASSDTSGVNTGELFF

clone size: few
V gene: TRBV10-3
D gene: -
J gene: TRBJ1-5
CDR3 DNA: TGTGCCTCACAAGGTTCAGCGACCAATCAGCCCCAGCATTTT
CDR3 protein: CASQGSATNQPQHF

clone size: -
V gene: TRBV19
D gene: TRBD1
J gene: TRBJ2-5
CDR3 DNA: TGTGCCAGTAGTATTTCCATCCTGGACAGGGGGCTCCAAGAGACCCAGTACTTC
CDR3 protein: CASSISILDRGLQETQYF

clone size: few
V gene: TRBV7-3
D gene: -
J gene: TRBJ2-2
CDR3 DNA: TGTGCCAGCAGCTTAAGACTCCTTGAAGGGGAGCTGTTTTTT
CDR3 protein: CASSLRLLEGELFF

clone size: -
V gene: TRBV6-5
D gene: -
J gene: TRBJ2-7
CDR3 DNA: TGTGCCAGCAGCCCGGGCCGGGACATCCCCTACGAGCAGTACTTC
CDR3 protein: CASSPGRDIPYEQYF

clone size: few
V gene: TRBV7-3
D gene: TRBD1
J gene: TRBJ2-2
CDR3 DNA: TGTGCCAGCAGAGACAGGGGGCCGACCGGGGAGCTGTTTTTT
CDR3 protein: CASRDRGPTGELFF

clone size: few
V gene: TRBV5-1
D gene: -
J gene: TRBJ2-5
CDR3 DNA: TGCGCCAGCAGCCCCGGGAGTTGGGAGACCCAGTACTTC
CDR3 protein: CASSPGSWETQYF

clone size: -
V gene: TRBV4-2
D gene: TRBD2
J gene: TRBJ2-5
CDR3 DNA: TGTGCCAGCAGCCAAGAACTAGCGGGAGGTGGTGAGACCCAGTACTTC
CDR3 protein: CASSQELAGGGETQYF

clone size: few
V gene: TRBV6-5
D gene: -
J gene: TRBJ2-2
CDR3 DNA: TGTGCCAGCAGTTACTCAGAGAGGACTAACACCGGGGAGCTGTTTTTT
CDR3 protein: CASSYSERTNTGELFF

clone size: -
V gene: TRBV5-5
D gene: -
J gene: TRBJ1-2
CDR3 DNA: TGTGCCAGCAGCTTGGGGGGCAGGGCCGGCTATGGCTACACCTTC
CDR3 protein: CASSLGGRAGYGYTF

clone size: few
V gene: TRBV9
D gene: TRBD1
J gene: TRBJ1-4
CDR3 DNA: TGTGCCAGCAGCGTCGGAGGACAGGGGACTGAAAAACTGTTTTTT
CDR3 protein: CASSVGGQGTEKLFF

clone size: -
V gene: TRBV7-9
D gene: -
J gene: TRBJ1-4
CDR3 DNA: TGTGCCAGCAGCTTAGATCTTAATGAAAAACTGTTTTTT
CDR3 protein: CASSLDLNEKLFF

clone size: few
V gene: TRBV5-1
D gene: -
J gene: TRBJ2-5
CDR3 DNA: TGCGCCAGCAGCTTATTTGGGGAGCAGGCGCAAGAGACCCAGTACTTC
CDR3 protein: CASSLFGEQAQETQYF

clone size: few
V gene: TRBV19
D gene: -
J gene: TRBJ1-5
CDR3 DNA: TGTGCCAGTAGTATCTGGCAGGGCCAGCCCCAGCATTTT
CDR3 protein: CASSIWQGQPQHF

clone size: -
V gene: TRBV19
D gene: -
J gene: TRBJ1-5
CDR3 DNA: TGTGCCAGTAGTATCACAGGCAATCAGCCCCAGCATTTT
CDR3 protein: CASSITGNQPQHF

clone size: few
V gene: TRBV5-6
D gene: -
J gene: TRBJ2-5
CDR3 DNA: TGTGCCAGCAGCTTGCTCACTGGACTCCAAGAGACCCAGTACTTC
CDR3 protein: CASSLLTGLQETQYF

clone size: many
V gene: TRBV13
D gene: -
J gene: TRBJ2-3
CDR3 DNA: TGTGCCAGCAACCCGAGGGGACAAGGCACAGATACGCAGTATTTT
CDR3 protein: CASNPRGQGTDTQYF

clone size: -
V gene: TRBV15
D gene: TRBD2
J gene: TRBJ2-3
CDR3 DNA: TGTGCCACCAGCAGGGGCACCACTAGCGGGGCCTACACAGATACGCAGTATTTT
CDR3 protein: CATSRGTTSGAYTDTQYF

clone size: few
V gene: TRBV2
D gene: -
J gene: TRBJ2-7
CDR3 DNA: TGTGCCAGCAGAACAGAGGGCTACGAGCAGTACTTC
CDR3 protein: CASRTEGYEQYF

clone size: many
V gene: TRBV5-4
D gene: -
J gene: TRBJ2-5
CDR3 DNA: TGTGCCAGCAGCTTCGGGGTGGCAGAAGAGACCCAGTACTTC
CDR3 protein: CASSFGVAEETQYF

clone size: -
V gene: TRBV29-1
D gene: -
J gene: TRBJ2-3
CDR3 DNA: TGCAGCGTTGAAGCGGCAGGGCCGAGCACAGATACGCAGTATTTT
CDR3 protein: CSVEAAGPSTDTQYF

clone size: -
V gene: TRBV11-2
D gene: TRBD2
J gene: TRBJ2-7
CDR3 DNA: TGTGCCAGCAGCTCACAGACTAGCGGTATCTACGAGCAGTACTTC
CDR3 protein: CASSSQTSGIYEQYF